The 29 T cell receptor beta chains listed next were all sequenced from one sample in a study of blood T cell repertoires in COVID-19. Assay: immunoSEQ multiplex PCR; the TCRdb copy retains only in-frame clones and omits some. The sample carries about 300,000 clones, approximately 85% recorded once. Sample: PBMCs or T cells enriched from blood (not recorded which). The receptors here all came from a man in his thirties or forties who had recovered from COVID-19.

This clone showed up just once. The V call is TRBV4-1, the J call TRBJ2-7; TRBD2 is a possible D gene (7 bases). The CDR3 is made up of 15 amino acids. The germline gives CDR1 MGHRA, CDR2 YSYEKL. Trimming shortened V by 0 bases and J by 4 bases, and 13 bases separated the two germline ends. CDR3 coding DNA: TGCGCCAGCAGCCAAGATAGGAGGGGGGGATACGAGCAGTACTTC. It encodes CASSQDRRGGYEQYF.

This clone is labeled medium-sized. The J gene is TRBJ1-1, the V gene TRBV6-2 or TRBV6-3; a possible D gene is TRBD1 (6 bases). Per germline, CDR1 MNHEY and CDR2 SVGEGT. Trimming stripped 2 bases from V and 6 bases from J, with 13 bases between. The CDR3 is 14 residues long. As DNA, the CDR3 is TGTGCCAGCAGTTACGGGGGGGCGCCCGCTGAAGCTTTCTTT. Encoded protein: CASSYGGAPAEAFF.

The chain has TRBV30 and TRBJ1-2, with 9 bases identical to TRBD1. In germline, CDR1 is GTSNPN, CDR2 SVGIG (reference sequence). The length of the CDR3 is 15 residues. V gave up 3 bases and J gave up 5 bases; unmatched junction bases: 10. The CDR3 spells CAWRQFPGQGYGYTF. CDR3 in DNA: TGTGCCTGGAGACAATTCCCGGGACAGGGATATGGCTACACCTTC.

The chain is built from TRBV13 and TRBJ2-7, with D possibly being TRBD1 (6 bases). The germline V gene encodes CDR1 PRHDT and CDR2 FYEKMQ (reference sequence). The length of the CDR3 is 15 residues. The V end was cut by 5 bases, the J end by 2 bases, with 16 bases between. CDR3 loop: CASSGQGTFAYEQYF. The DNA for the CDR3 is TGTGCCAGCAGCGGGCAGGGGACATTTGCCTACGAGCAGTACTTC.

This chain connects TRBV14 to TRBJ1-1, with a possible D match to TRBD1 (5 bases). Germline CDR1 and CDR2: SGHDN and FVKESK. V gave up 2 bases and J gave up 4 bases, with 8 bases separating them. The CDR3 totals 13 residues. CDR3 in DNA: TGTGCCAGCAGCCAATATGGGGCCACTGAAGCTTTCTTT. Translating it yields CASSQYGATEAFF.

The chain joins TRBV18 to TRBJ2-1, with 12 bases identical to TRBD2. With 0 bases clipped from V and 8 bases from J, the junction kept 17 bases outside the gene matches. CDR3 length equals 20 residues. Germline assignment: CDR1 KGHSH and CDR2 LQKENI. CDR3 protein: CASSPPSSGGASLALDEQFF. Written as DNA, the CDR3 is TGTGCCAGCTCACCACCGTCTAGCGGGGGGGCCAGTTTAGCCTTGGATGAGCAGTTCTTC.

The genes are TRBV4-1 and TRBJ2-1; 9 nucleotides match TRBD1. The CDR3 is 16 residues long. In germline, CDR1 is MGHRA, CDR2 YSYEKL. Trimming took 1 base from V and 6 from J; bases not matched to a gene: 7. The CDR3 nucleotides are TGCGCCAGCAGCCAAGGAGGGGACAGGGTCATCAATGAGCAGTTCTTC. Protein product: CASSQGGDRVINEQFF.

The chain carries TRBV4-2 and TRBJ2-7, with TRBD2 matching over 7 bases. This CDR3 comprises 14 residues. V trimming: 6 bases; J trimming: 7 bases; junction bases outside the gene matches: 12. CDR1 is LGHNA, CDR2 YNFKEQ, per germline. Here the CDR3 reads CASSLSGTNFEQYF. The DNA for the CDR3 is TGTGCCAGCAGTCTTTCCGGGACTAACTTTGAGCAGTACTTC.

This clone was picked up one time. As DNA, the CDR3 is TGCGCCAGCAGCTTGGACACTAGCGGGGGGGCGGATACGCAGTATTTT. Residues: CASSLDTSGGADTQYF. This chain connects TRBV5-1 to TRBJ2-3; 13 nucleotides match TRBD2. The CDR3 sequence is 16 residues long. Trimming removed 0 bases from V and 6 bases from J; junction bases left unmatched: 4. Germline V CDR1 and CDR2: SGHRS, YFSETQ.

The chain joins TRBV7-9 to TRBJ1-1; the match to TRBD1 covers 7 bases. The CDR3 is 15 amino acids. CDR1 and CDR2 (germline): SEHNR, FQNEAQ (reference sequence). The junction had 5 bases not matched to a gene; V was cut back by 1 base and J by 3 bases. The CDR3 reads CASSLGGQRHTEAFF. CDR3 bases: TGTGCCAGCAGCTTAGGGGGACAGCGCCACACTGAAGCTTTCTTT.

V gene TRBV7-2 combines with J gene TRBJ1-5, with 7 bases aligning to TRBD1. This CDR3 spans 15 amino acids. Germline-derived CDR1 and CDR2 are SGHTA and FQGNSA. The ends lost 5 bases at V and 6 bases at J; junction bases unmatched: 10. This chain's CDR3 is CASSGGTASGQPQHF. In DNA, the CDR3 is TGTGCCAGCAGCGGCGGGACAGCGAGCGGTCAGCCCCAGCATTTT.

This clone was recorded only once. This chain connects TRBV6-6 to TRBJ1-5; 9 nucleotides match TRBD1. The ends lost 5 bases at V and 4 bases at J; junction bases unmatched: 12. The germline V gene has CDR1 MNHNY and CDR2 SVGAGI (reference sequence). The CDR3 is made up of 17 amino acids. CDR3 sequence: CASSPTTPTGGNQPQHF. Here the CDR3 DNA reads TGTGCCAGCAGTCCCACCACCCCGACAGGGGGAAATCAGCCCCAGCATTTT.

The V gene is TRBV4-1, the J gene TRBJ1-6; 8 nucleotides line up with TRBD1. The V gene's germline CDR1 is MGHRA and CDR2 YSYEKL. The CDR3 consists of 17 residues. J lost 4 bases, V lost 0 bases, and 5 bases had no gene match. The CDR3 here is CASSQESTGDYNSPLHF. The CDR3 DNA is TGCGCCAGCAGCCAAGAATCGACAGGGGATTATAATTCACCCCTCCACTTT.

This chain uses TRBV2 with TRBJ1-1; 7 nucleotides agree with TRBD1. Trimming at V came to 8 bases and at J to 1 base, leaving 4 bases not matched to a gene. Germline V gene data show CDR1 as SNHLY and CDR2 as FYNNEI. The CDR3 loop spans 13 amino acids. The CDR3 region is CASRQGENTEAFF. The CDR3 bases are TGTGCCAGCCGACAGGGCGAGAACACTGAAGCTTTCTTT.

V and J are TRBV5-4 and TRBJ1-3; 8 bases align to TRBD1. The junction had 9 bases not matched to a gene; V was cut back by 4 bases and J by 0 bases. The CDR3 totals 17 residues. The V gene's germline CDR1 is SGHNT and CDR2 YYREEE (reference sequence). CDR3 sequence reads: CASSVDGTGGSGNTIYF. Written as DNA, the CDR3 is TGTGCCAGCAGCGTAGACGGAACAGGGGGCTCTGGAAACACCATATATTTT.

V and J are TRBV7-8 and TRBJ1-2, with a weak D call TRBD1 (5 bases). V lost 2 bases and J lost 6, with 16 bases in between. The CDR3 is made up of 15 amino acids. The germline gives CDR1 SGHVS, CDR2 FQNEAQ. This CDR3 is CASSLTSVQEHGYTF. The CDR3 DNA is TGTGCCAGCAGCTTAACAAGCGTACAGGAACATGGCTACACCTTC.

The rearrangement links TRBV12-3 or TRBV12-4 to TRBJ2-3; no clear D. Trimming removed 6 bases from V and 8 bases from J, with 15 bases in between. This CDR3 contains 13 residues. The CDR3 protein is CASRPNLVGTQYF. The DNA for the CDR3 is TGTGCCAGCAGGCCTAATCTAGTGGGTACGCAGTATTTT.

The CDR3 is CASSISGWTSGDYFF. CDR3 bases: TGTGCCAGCAGCATTTCCGGCTGGACTAGCGGGGACTATTTCTTC. The chain links TRBV6-5 to TRBJ2-1; 12 positions match TRBD2. Trimming took 6 bases from V and 16 from J; bases not matched to a gene: 16. Germline V lookup: CDR1 MNHEY, CDR2 SVGAGI. This CDR3 is built from 15 residues.

The rearrangement links TRBV4-1 to TRBJ2-1; 9 bases match TRBD1. Germline assignment: CDR1 MGHRA and CDR2 YSYEKL. The CDR3 is made up of 14 amino acids. The V and J ends lost 6 bases and 8 bases, in that order; junction bases with no gene match: 8. The CDR3 coding sequence is TGCGCCAGCAGTGGGACAGGGATAGAGGATGAGCAGTTCTTC. Amino acid sequence: CASSGTGIEDEQFF.

This clone has a single count. The chain couples TRBV7-3 to TRBJ2-1; TRBD2 aligns across 14 bases. Germline V gives CDR1 SGHTA, CDR2 FQGTGA. The CDR3 loop spans 15 amino acids. J was trimmed by 4 bases and V by 5 bases; bases with no gene match: 1. For the CDR3, the DNA is TGTGCCAGCAGCCGGACTAGCGGGGGGTACAATGAGCAGTTCTTC. This gives the protein CASSRTSGGYNEQFF.

This clone was detected a few times. The chain combines TRBV12-3 or TRBV12-4 with TRBJ1-1; 7 positions agree with TRBD1. This CDR3 has 13 amino acids. V was pared by 2 bases and J by 4 bases, with 1 base of the junction left unmatched. As DNA, the CDR3 is TGTGCCAGCAGTTTAAACAGGGGCACTGAAGCTTTCTTT. Encoded protein: CASSLNRGTEAFF.

Here the CDR3 DNA reads TGTGCCAGCAGCCCTCGACAGGGGGCGAGCGAGCAGTACTTC. Protein sequence: CASSPRQGASEQYF. This sequence joins TRBV9 and TRBJ2-7, with 10 bases fitting TRBD1. The V segment lost 4 bases and the J segment 6 bases; nucleotides outside the gene matches: 7. The CDR3 length is 14 residues. CDR1 and CDR2 (germline): SGDLS, YYNGEE.

This rearrangement joins TRBV29-1 to TRBJ1-2; 9 bases map to TRBD1. This CDR3 has 13 amino acids. J was trimmed by 5 bases and V by 7 bases; bases with no gene match: 8. Germline CDR1 reads SQVTM; CDR2 reads ANQGSEA. The CDR3 is CSGQQGAEYGYTF. CDR3 coding DNA: TGCAGCGGCCAACAGGGGGCTGAGTATGGCTACACCTTC.

The V call is TRBV4-2, the J call TRBJ2-7; 9 bases are a match to TRBD2. J gave up 2 bases and V 1 base, and 3 bases lay outside the gene matches. CDR3 length equals 15 residues. Germline CDR1 LGHNA, CDR2 YNFKEQ. CDR3 region: CASSQGPSGAYEQYF. CDR3 nucleotide sequence: TGTGCCAGCAGCCAAGGACCTAGCGGGGCCTACGAGCAGTACTTC.

The CDR3 DNA reads TGTGCCAGCAGCAAAGAGGTTAGGGGGGGAAATGAGCAGTTCTTC. Protein product: CASSKEVRGGNEQFF. The chain combines TRBV21-1 with TRBJ2-1; the table's TRBD2 call for D was not verified on the DNA. TRBV21-1 is a pseudogene segment. The CDR3 consists of 15 residues.

The rearrangement joins TRBV6-1 to TRBJ2-5, with 11 bases lining up with TRBD2. The germline gives CDR1 MNHNS, CDR2 SASEGT. The length of the CDR3 is 18 residues. V shed 0 bases, J shed 5 bases, and the junction held 11 bases outside the gene matches. CDR3 protein: CASSEAVGLAGGGETQYF. CDR3 in DNA: TGTGCCAGCAGTGAAGCGGTTGGGCTAGCGGGGGGCGGGGAGACCCAGTACTTC.

This chain links TRBV5-4 with TRBJ1-5, with D tentatively TRBD1 (5 bases). This CDR3 has 12 amino acids. Per germline, CDR1 SGHNT and CDR2 YYREEE (reference sequence). With 0 bases removed from V and 11 bases from J, the gap between germline ends came to 9 bases. The DNA for the CDR3 is TGTGCCAGCAGCTTGGATCAGGGATCCCAGCATTTT. Translating it yields CASSLDQGSQHF.

This clone was counted a single time. The CDR3 DNA is TGTGCCAGCAGGGTGACTGACCGGGACTATGGCTACACCTTC. As protein: CASRVTDRDYGYTF. The chain uses TRBV6-5 and TRBJ1-2; D not resolved. Germline lookup yields CDR1 MNHEY and CDR2 SVGAGI. CDR3 length: 14 amino acids. The germline V and J ends were trimmed by 6 bases and 3 bases, with 14 bases remaining between them.

The chain links TRBV5-1 to TRBJ1-1, with TRBD1 as a possible D gene (5 bases). Germline V gene data show CDR1 as SGHRS and CDR2 as YFSETQ. Deletions cut 4 bases from V and 4 bases from J, with 20 bases between. The CDR3 loop spans 16 amino acids. This CDR3 is CASSQGAGSEGTEAFF. The CDR3 coding sequence is TGCGCCAGCAGCCAGGGTGCTGGGTCGGAGGGCACTGAAGCTTTCTTT.